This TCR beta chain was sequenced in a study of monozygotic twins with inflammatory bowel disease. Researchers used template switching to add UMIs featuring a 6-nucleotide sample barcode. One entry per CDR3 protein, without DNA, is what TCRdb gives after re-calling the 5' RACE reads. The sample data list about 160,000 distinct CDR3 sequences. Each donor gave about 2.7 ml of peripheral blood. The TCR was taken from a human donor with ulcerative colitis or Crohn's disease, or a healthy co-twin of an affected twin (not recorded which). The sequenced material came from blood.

The chain's CDR3 is CASSLDGVSQPQHF. The chain couples TRBV5-1 to TRBJ1-5. Germline loops: CDR1 SGHRS, CDR2 YFSETQ. This CDR3 has 14 amino acids.